These 22 T cell receptor beta chains came from one sample sequenced in a study of human T cells and chemical hapten exposure. The time point denotes: patch test 3, about 24 weeks after DPC sensitization. Treatment indicated: therapeutic diphenylcyclopropenone sensitization with weekly scalp DPC. MiXCR, run by TCRdb on the RACE reads, gives a single entry per CDR3 protein. The profile shows fewer than 55,000 distinct CDR3 sequences, 9.9% of them singletons. The source was whole blood, collected in connection with sensitization to the hapten diphenylcyclopropenone (DPC). The receptor source for this set is a woman in her forties with alopecia areata. Some clones in this sample may be carry-over from other donors' samples.

There are many counts of this clonotype. V and J are TRBV30 and TRBJ2-7; D perhaps matches TRBD2 (6 bases). The CDR3 runs 14 residues. Trimming removed 1 base from V and 6 bases from J, with 16 bases in between. The V gene's germline CDR1 is GTSNPN and CDR2 SVGIG (reference sequence). CDR3 nucleotides: TGTGCCTGGAGTGCTGGGACTGCCACTTTCGAGCAGTACTTC. Amino acids: CAWSAGTATFEQYF. The full variable domain, in which reference TRBV30 and TRBJ2-7 provide the parts outside the CDR3, is SQTIHQWPATLVQPVGSPLSLECTVEGTSNPNLYWYRQAAGRGLQLLFYSVGIGQISSEVPQNLSASRPQDRQFILSSKKLLLSDSGFYLCAWSAGTATFEQYFGPGTRLTVT.

This clonotype was picked up many times. The chain employs TRBV20-1 and TRBJ2-7; TRBD1 matches at 7 bases. Germline values: CDR1 DFQATT, CDR2 SNEGSKA (reference sequence). The CDR3 runs to 13 residues. V shed 5 bases and J 5 bases; nucleotides not matched to a gene: 9. CDR3 sequence (DNA): TGCAGTGCTCCCGGGACAGCGAGGGACGAGCAGTACTTC. Amino acid sequence: CSAPGTARDEQYF.

The chain is built from TRBV5-1 and TRBJ1-1; TRBD1 matches 9 bases. The junction had 10 bases not matched to a gene; V was cut back by 4 bases and J by 6 bases. The CDR3 runs to 15 residues. Germline values: CDR1 SGHRS, CDR2 YFSETQ. The CDR3 reads CASSPGQGIDSEAFF. The CDR3, as DNA: TGCGCCAGCAGCCCCGGACAGGGGATCGACTCTGAAGCTTTCTTT.

This clonotype was recorded a few times. The V and J genes are TRBV6-2 or TRBV6-3 and TRBJ2-5; no firm D call. The CDR3 is made up of 12 amino acids. The germline V and J ends were trimmed by 2 bases and 7 bases, with 8 bases remaining between them. Germline V lookup: CDR1 MNHEY, CDR2 SVGEGT. The CDR3 DNA reads TGTGCCAGCAGTTACCCCCCGGCGACCCAGTACTTC. Residues: CASSYPPATQYF.

J is TRBJ1-2 and V is TRBV7-9; D uncertain. The CDR3 loop spans 12 amino acids. Germline V gene sequence: CDR1 SEHNR, CDR2 FQNEAQ (reference sequence). Trimming removed 5 bases from V and 8 bases from J, with 12 bases in between. The CDR3 reads CASSPDMAGYTF. The CDR3 region has the DNA TGTGCCAGCAGCCCAGACATGGCCGGCTACACCTTC.

This clonotype has at least ten counts. The chain has TRBV27 and TRBJ2-1; D is unresolved. Per germline, CDR1 MNHEY and CDR2 SMNVEV (reference sequence). V was cut by 0 bases and J by 2 bases, with 8 bases left in between. The CDR3 covers 15 residues. The CDR3 here is CASSLSGLAYNEQFF. The CDR3 DNA follows: TGTGCCAGCAGTTTATCGGGCCTAGCCTACAATGAGCAGTTCTTC.

This clonotype showed up just a few times. The chain combines TRBV29-1 with TRBJ2-3; D possibly corresponds to TRBD2 (5 bases). Germline V lookup: CDR1 SQVTM, CDR2 ANQGSEA. The CDR3 consists of 11 residues. The V end lost 7 bases, the J end lost 7 bases, and 12 bases lay between the germline ends. The CDR3 DNA is TGCAGCGCCGACCGGGGAAATACGCAGTATTTT. Residues: CSADRGNTQYF.

This clonotype was seen ten or more times. J is TRBJ2-7 and V is TRBV5-1; D remains ambiguous. This CDR3 is built from 10 residues. In germline, CDR1 is SGHRS, CDR2 YFSETQ. The germline V and J ends were trimmed by 1 base and 6 bases, with 2 bases remaining between them. The CDR3 reads CASSLCEQYF. As DNA, the CDR3 is TGCGCCAGCAGCTTGTGCGAGCAGTACTTC.

In this sample, this clonotype turned up many times. The rearrangement links TRBV28 to TRBJ1-1; perhaps TRBD1 as D (5 bases). Trimming took off 4 bases at V and 0 bases at J, with 9 bases between the two ends. Germline loops: CDR1 MDHEN, CDR2 SYDVKM. The CDR3 runs 14 residues. The chain's CDR3 is CASSSKGVNTEAFF. The CDR3 nucleotides are TGTGCCAGCAGTTCAAAAGGGGTGAACACTGAAGCTTTCTTT.

This clonotype was counted a few times. This chain connects TRBV20-1 to TRBJ2-1; 12 positions match TRBD2. CDR1 and CDR2 (germline): DFQATT, SNEGSKA (reference sequence). The V gene end was trimmed by 0 bases and the J gene end by 6 bases; junction bases not matched to a gene: 6. CDR3 length: 16 amino acids. The CDR3 loop reads CSAREKGLAGANEQFF. The CDR3 nucleotides are TGCAGTGCTAGAGAAAAGGGACTAGCGGGCGCCAATGAGCAGTTCTTC.

The genes are TRBV5-5 and TRBJ2-7; unclear D gene. The length of the CDR3 is 14 residues. V was cut by 3 bases and J by 4 bases, with 14 bases left in between. Germline loops: CDR1 SGHKS, CDR2 YYEKEE (reference sequence). CDR3 sequence reads: CASSYTGQGYEQYF. CDR3 DNA: TGTGCCAGCAGCTACACGGGTCAAGGGTACGAGCAGTACTTC.

This sequence joins TRBV5-4 and TRBJ1-2, with D tentatively TRBD1 (6 bases). Germline V lookup: CDR1 SGHNT, CDR2 YYREEE (reference sequence). The CDR3 sequence is 13 residues long. The V end was cut by 5 bases, the J end by 4 bases, with 12 bases between. CDR3 residues: CASRQTGSYGYTF. The CDR3 nucleotides read TGTGCCAGCAGGCAGACAGGTAGCTATGGCTACACCTTC.

This clonotype was observed at least ten times. CDR3 protein: CASSQDRRSTDTQYF. CDR3 in DNA: TGCGCCAGCAGCCAAGATCGTCGGAGCACAGATACGCAGTATTTT. V usage is TRBV4-3 and J usage is TRBJ2-3; D remains ambiguous. Germline CDR1 reads LGHNA; CDR2 reads YSLEER. Trimming took 0 bases from V and 0 from J, leaving 7 bases between them. This CDR3 has 15 amino acids.

At least ten counts were recorded for this clonotype. The chain has TRBV3-1 and TRBJ1-4, with TRBD1 matching over 10 bases. CDR1 is LGHDT, CDR2 YNNKEL, per germline (reference sequence). This CDR3 spans 15 amino acids. Germline trimming cut 4 bases from V and 6 bases from J; bases unmatched to any gene: 5. The CDR3 nucleotides are TGTGCCAGCAGCCGAGAGGGGACAGGGGATGAAAAACTGTTTTTT. Amino acids: CASSREGTGDEKLFF.

V is TRBV2 and J is TRBJ1-1, with a weak D call TRBD1 (5 bases). V dropped 11 bases and J dropped 7 bases, with 20 bases sitting between them. The CDR3 consists of 13 residues. Per germline, CDR1 SNHLY and CDR2 FYNNEI. The CDR3: CASEGIEYYEAFF. The CDR3, as DNA: TGTGCCTCCGAGGGGATAGAATACTATGAAGCTTTCTTT.

The chain carries TRBV6-2 or TRBV6-3 and TRBJ1-5; 8 positions match TRBD1. The J segment lost 6 bases and the V segment lost 5 bases, leaving 9 bases of the junction unmatched. Looked up from germline, CDR1 is MNHEY and CDR2 is SVGEGT. The CDR3 is made up of 15 amino acids. CDR3 loop: CASSLGQGSGQPQHF. CDR3 bases: TGTGCCAGCAGTCTCGGACAGGGATCGGGTCAGCCCCAGCATTTT.

There are many counts of this clonotype. The V and J genes are TRBV13 and TRBJ1-3; D unclear. Trimming removed 5 bases from V and 3 bases from J, with 11 bases in between. Germline assignment: CDR1 PRHDT and CDR2 FYEKMQ (reference sequence). CDR3 length: 14 residues. The CDR3 protein is CASSPREFGNTIYF. The CDR3 DNA is TGTGCCAGCAGCCCTAGGGAGTTTGGAAACACCATATATTTT. The complete variable domain, with remaining parts taken from reference TRBV13 and TRBJ1-3, reads AAGVIQSPRHLIKEKRETATLKCYPIPRHDTVYWYQQGPGQDPQFLISFYEKMQSDKGSIPDRFSAQQFSDYHSELNMSSLELGDSALYFCASSPREFGNTIYFGEGSWLTVV.

This clonotype was counted a few times. The chain uses TRBV7-6 and TRBJ2-5; D call uncertain. V dropped 1 base and J dropped 5 bases, with 8 bases sitting between them. This CDR3 has 13 residues. Germline CDR1 SGHVS, CDR2 FNYEAQ. Written as DNA, the CDR3 is TGTGCCAGCAGCTTAGATCTAGGGGAGACCCAGTACTTC. Translating gives CASSLDLGETQYF.

The V call is TRBV6-4, the J call TRBJ2-1; 7 bases agree with TRBD2. This CDR3 spans 14 amino acids. J was trimmed by 5 bases and V by 7 bases; bases with no gene match: 8. The germline V gene has CDR1 MRHNA and CDR2 SNTAGT. CDR3 sequence (DNA): TGTGCCAGCATCTGTCTAGCGGCCCACAATGAGCAGTTCTTC. This gives the protein CASICLAAHNEQFF.

V and J are TRBV6-2 or TRBV6-3 and TRBJ2-3, with no clear D. The CDR3 contains 12 residues. V was trimmed by 2 bases and J by 4 bases, leaving 4 bases between them. Per the germline V gene, CDR1 is MNHEY and CDR2 is SVGEGT. The chain's CDR3 is CASSYTADTQYF. CDR3 nucleotide sequence: TGTGCCAGCAGTTACACGGCAGATACGCAGTATTTT.

The chain links TRBV9 to TRBJ1-1; no definite D call. The CDR3 has 13 amino acids. The V gene's germline CDR1 is SGDLS and CDR2 YYNGEE. Trimming shortened V by 3 bases and J by 3 bases, and 9 bases separated the two germline ends. CDR3 nucleotide sequence: TGTGCCAGCAGCGCCCGATCGGACACTGAAGCTTTCTTT. This gives the protein CASSARSDTEAFF. The complete variable domain, with remaining parts taken from reference TRBV9 and TRBJ1-1, reads DSGVTQTPKHLITATGQRVTLRCSPRSGDLSVYWYQQSLDQGLQFLIQYYNGEERAKGNILERFSAQQFPDLHSELNLSSLELGDSALYFCASSARSDTEAFFGQGTRLTVV.

V usage is TRBV4-1 and J usage is TRBJ2-7; tentative D call: TRBD2 (5 bases). Germline loops: CDR1 MGHRA, CDR2 YSYEKL. V gave up 4 bases and J gave up 3 bases, with 13 bases separating them. The CDR3 is made up of 14 amino acids. DNA for the CDR3: TGCGCCAGCAGCCCCCACGGGGTCGACTACGAGCAGTACTTC. Amino acid sequence: CASSPHGVDYEQYF.